The present T cell receptor (beta chain) was sequenced within a study of tumor T cells in aggressive B-cell lymphoma. The V gene lost 6 bases and the J gene lost 4 bases, with 12 bases spanning the gap. The CDR3 spans 12 residues. The germline CDR1 and CDR2 sequences are SQVTM and ANQGSEA. The data were produced by immunoSEQ multiplex PCR, yet TCRdb's version contains in-frame clones alone and is incomplete. The data show some 2,700 clones, approximately 85% seen once. The sequencing input was tumor tissue. The source of this sequence is an adult with diffuse large B cell lymphoma. Some clones in this sample may be carry-over from other donors' samples. The V gene is TRBV29-1, the J gene TRBJ1-2, with D uncertain. The CDR3: CSVVGSGYGYTF. The CDR3 nucleotides read TGCAGCGTGGTTGGTTCGGGCTATGGCTACACCTTC.